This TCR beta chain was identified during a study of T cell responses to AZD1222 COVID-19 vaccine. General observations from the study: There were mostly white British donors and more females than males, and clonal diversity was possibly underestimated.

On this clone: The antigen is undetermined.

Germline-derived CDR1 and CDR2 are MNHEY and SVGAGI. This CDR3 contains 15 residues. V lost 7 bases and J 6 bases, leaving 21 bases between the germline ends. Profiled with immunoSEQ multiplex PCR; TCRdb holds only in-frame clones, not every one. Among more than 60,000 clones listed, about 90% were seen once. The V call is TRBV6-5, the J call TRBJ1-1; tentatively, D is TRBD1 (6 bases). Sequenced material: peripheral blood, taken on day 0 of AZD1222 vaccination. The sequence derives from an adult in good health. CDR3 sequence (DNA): TGTGCCAGCATCTTCGGGACACCCACCGGGGCTGAAGCTTTCTTT. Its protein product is CASIFGTPTGAEAFF.